One sample yielded the 25 T cell receptor beta chains listed below, sequenced in a study of blood T cell repertoires in COVID-19. Profiled with immunoSEQ multiplex PCR; TCRdb holds only in-frame clones, not every one. The top ten hold approximately 7.9% of the sample, which has around 300,000 clones, roughly 85% seen once. The sample was peripheral blood. These receptors were taken from a human donor in a cohort sampled during active COVID-19.

This clone was observed once. CDR3 region: CASSVGEGESTDTQYF. The CDR3 bases are TGTGCCAGCAGCGTAGGGGAGGGGGAGAGCACAGATACGCAGTATTTT. This sequence joins TRBV9 and TRBJ2-3; TRBD2 is a possible D gene (7 bases). This CDR3 spans 16 amino acids. Germline values: CDR1 SGDLS, CDR2 YYNGEE. V was pared by 0 bases and J by 0 bases, with 11 bases between. Full variable domain (rest looked up from reference TRBV9 and TRBJ2-3): DSGVTQTPKHLITATGQRVTLRCSPRSGDLSVYWYQQSLDQGLQFLIQYYNGEERAKGNILERFSAQQFPDLHSELNLSSLELGDSALYFCASSVGEGESTDTQYFGPGTRLTVL.

The V gene is TRBV7-9, the J gene TRBJ1-1; 7 nucleotides agree with TRBD1. Germline V gene lookup returns CDR1 SEHNR and CDR2 FQNEAQ (reference sequence). Trimming took 1 base from V and 5 from J; bases not matched to a gene: 4. The CDR3 is 14 residues long. DNA of the CDR3: TGTGCCAGCAGCTTAGGACAGGGTACAACTGAAGCTTTCTTT. Translating gives CASSLGQGTTEAFF. Looking up the rest from reference TRBV7-9 and TRBJ1-1 gives the full variable domain: DTGVSQNPRHKITKRGQNVTFRCDPISEHNRLYWYRQTLGQGPEFLTYFQNEAQLEKSRLLSDRFSAERPKGSFSTLEIQRTEQGDSAMYLCASSLGQGTTEAFFGQGTRLTVV.

The chain employs TRBV6-6 and TRBJ2-3, with 9 bases identical to TRBD2. The ends lost 8 bases at V and 4 bases at J; junction bases unmatched: 10. Germline assignment: CDR1 MNHNY and CDR2 SVGAGI (reference sequence). The CDR3 runs to 15 residues. CDR3 nucleotides: TGTGCCAGCCGATATGGAGCGGGGGGCCCAGATACGCAGTATTTT. It codes for CASRYGAGGPDTQYF.

This chain joins TRBV21-1 and TRBJ1-3; the table's D call, TRBD1, has no DNA check behind it. TRBV21-1 is a listed pseudogene. CDR3 size: 16 residues. The CDR3: CASSKRDTGGGNTIYF. DNA for the CDR3: TGTGCCAGCAGCAAGAGGGACACAGGAGGCGGAAACACCATATATTTT.

This clone was observed a single time. This chain connects TRBV24-1 to TRBJ2-5; TRBD2 matches 7 bases. The CDR3 runs to 16 residues. Germline CDR1 is KGHDR and CDR2 is SFDVKD. The V segment lost 3 bases and the J segment 5 bases; nucleotides outside the gene matches: 11. For the CDR3, the DNA is TGTGCCACCAGTGATCCCCGGGGGGAAGGGCGGGAGACCCAGTACTTC. Its protein is CATSDPRGEGRETQYF.

This chain's CDR3 is CASSSGPGGGYEQYF. The CDR3 nucleotides are TGTGCCAGCAGCTCGGGCCCGGGGGGGGGCTACGAGCAGTACTTC. The rearrangement links TRBV5-6 to TRBJ2-7; 8 bases map to TRBD2. Germline lookup yields CDR1 SGHDT and CDR2 YYEEEE. This CDR3 contains 15 residues. Germline trimming cut 3 bases from V and 3 bases from J; bases unmatched to any gene: 8.

The chain uses TRBV6-5 and TRBJ1-2, with D possibly TRBD1 on 5 matching bases. The V gene's germline CDR1 is MNHEY and CDR2 SVGAGI. V lost 3 bases and J 6 bases, leaving 14 bases between the germline ends. The CDR3 has 14 amino acids. The CDR3, as DNA: TGTGCCAGCAGTTATTCTGTGGGGCTAAATGGCTACACCTTC. Encoded protein: CASSYSVGLNGYTF.

V and J are TRBV7-2 and TRBJ2-5, with D tentatively TRBD1 (7 bases). This CDR3 is 15 amino acids long. Between the trimmed V and J ends, which lost 5 bases and 4 bases, there was a span of 17 bases. Germline V gene lookup returns CDR1 SGHTA and CDR2 FQGNSA. Here the CDR3 DNA reads TGTGCCAGCAGCAAGACAGGGACTGCCGGAGAGACCCAGTACTTC. It encodes CASSKTGTAGETQYF.

The V gene is TRBV6-5, the J gene TRBJ1-2; D gene unclear. V gave up 10 bases and J gave up 4 bases, with 13 bases separating them. The CDR3 loop spans 12 amino acids. CDR1 MNHEY and CDR2 SVGAGI come from the germline V gene. CDR3 residues: CAIPARIYGYTF. CDR3 coding DNA: TGTGCCATCCCGGCCAGGATCTATGGCTACACCTTC.

The genes are TRBV5-6 and TRBJ1-2; the D is unclear. With 2 bases removed from V and 6 bases from J, the gap between germline ends came to 11 bases. The V gene's germline CDR1 is SGHDT and CDR2 YYEEEE. The CDR3 consists of 13 residues. The chain's CDR3 is CASSLNVGDGYTF. The CDR3 DNA reads TGTGCCAGCAGCTTAAACGTCGGAGATGGCTACACCTTC.

This clone was recorded once. This chain connects TRBV6-5 to TRBJ2-7, with a possible D match to TRBD1 (6 bases). The V gene's germline CDR1 is MNHEY and CDR2 SVGAGI. The V and J ends lost 4 bases and 3 bases respectively, with 10 bases between them. The CDR3 is 13 residues long. CDR3 protein: CASSSTGYYEQYF. DNA of the CDR3: TGTGCCAGCAGTTCAACAGGGTACTACGAGCAGTACTTC.

The genes are TRBV6-5 and TRBJ1-1; the D gene is possibly TRBD1 (5 bases). The ends were cut back, 0 bases at V and 7 bases at J, with 6 bases in the middle. The CDR3 consists of 12 residues. CDR1 is MNHEY and CDR2 is SVGAGI in the germline V gene. The CDR3 protein is CASSYSGDEAFF. CDR3 sequence (DNA): TGTGCCAGCAGTTACTCAGGGGATGAAGCTTTCTTT.

This chain joins TRBV10-3 and TRBJ1-1, with D possibly TRBD1 on 5 matching bases. The CDR3 runs to 12 residues. Trimming took 11 bases from V and 4 from J, leaving 14 bases between them. Germline V gene lookup returns CDR1 ENHRY and CDR2 SYGVKD. CDR3 region: CAASGGSTEAFF. The CDR3 DNA sequence: TGTGCCGCGTCGGGGGGGAGCACTGAAGCTTTCTTT.

The J gene is TRBJ2-1, the V gene TRBV27, with a weak D call TRBD2 (6 bases). This CDR3 region has 15 residues. Trimming left V 5 bases short and J 5 bases short, with 16 bases between. CDR1 is MNHEY, CDR2 SMNVEV, per germline (reference sequence). The CDR3 nucleotides read TGTGCCAGCAGTACAACGGGATGGAGGGACAATGAGCAGTTCTTC. Translating it yields CASSTTGWRDNEQFF.

The chain has TRBV25-1 and TRBJ2-3; TRBD1 aligns across 8 bases. The CDR3 totals 15 residues. Germline V lookup: CDR1 MGHDK, CDR2 SYGVNS. The V gene end was trimmed by 3 bases and the J gene end by 6 bases; junction bases not matched to a gene: 8. CDR3 nucleotide sequence: TGTGCCAGCAGTGACCCCAGGACAGGGTGGGATACGCAGTATTTT. Amino acids: CASSDPRTGWDTQYF. Using reference TRBV25-1 and TRBJ2-3 for the parts outside the CDR3, the full variable domain is EADIYQTPRYLVIGTGKKITLECSQTMGHDKMYWYQQDPGMELHLIHYSYGVNSTEKGDLSSESTVSRIRTEHFPLTLESARPSHTSQYLCASSDPRTGWDTQYFGPGTRLTVL.

This clone is a singleton in its sample. The genes are TRBV19 and TRBJ2-1; D may be TRBD1 (5 bases). Germline V gene data show CDR1 as LNHDA and CDR2 as SQIVND (reference sequence). This CDR3 spans 15 amino acids. V lost 1 base, J lost 4 bases, and 11 bases lay in between. The CDR3 sequence: CASSIVGADYNEQFF. The CDR3 bases are TGTGCCAGTAGTATAGTAGGGGCAGATTACAATGAGCAGTTCTTC.

V is TRBV19 and J is TRBJ1-4; D is ambiguous. The CDR3 is made up of 17 amino acids. V lost 1 base and J lost 3, with 15 bases in between. CDR1 and CDR2 from the germline V gene are LNHDA and SQIVND (reference sequence). The CDR3, as DNA: TGTGCCAGTAGTATAGTAGGCGCCACCGGAGCTAATGAAAAACTGTTTTTT. Translation: CASSIVGATGANEKLFF.

The genes are TRBV3-1 (or the pseudogene TRBV3-2) and TRBJ1-1, with D unresolved. Germline-derived CDR1 and CDR2 are LGHDT and YNNKEL (reference sequence). The CDR3 is 13 residues long. V shed 4 bases and J shed 7 bases, with 13 bases lying between them. CDR3 protein: CASSPSEGLEAFF. In DNA form, the CDR3 reads TGTGCCAGCAGCCCCTCTGAGGGTCTTGAAGCTTTCTTT.

The genes are TRBV19 and TRBJ1-1; 9 bases are a match to TRBD1. CDR1 is LNHDA, CDR2 SQIVND, per germline (reference sequence). This CDR3 has 13 residues. V gave up 8 bases and J gave up 2 bases; unmatched junction bases: 3. CDR3 sequence reads: CASPGQGNTEAFF. The CDR3 DNA sequence: TGTGCCAGTCCGGGACAGGGTAACACTGAAGCTTTCTTT.

CDR3 DNA sequence: TGTGCCAGCAGCAAAGAGGGGGACAGGACGAGCTCCTACGAGCAGTACTTC. Amino acids: CASSKEGDRTSSYEQYF. This chain uses TRBV21-1 with TRBJ2-7; the DNA was not used to check the table's D call, TRBD1. TRBV21-1 is a pseudogene. CDR3 length: 17 residues.

The chain has TRBV7-3 and TRBJ1-1; unclear D gene. CDR3 length: 13 amino acids. V gave up 6 bases and J gave up 3 bases, with 11 bases separating them. Germline V CDR1 and CDR2: SGHTA, FQGTGA. The CDR3 spells CASRRTEYTEAFF. The CDR3 DNA is TGTGCCAGCAGAAGAACAGAGTACACTGAAGCTTTCTTT.

The chain links TRBV4-1 to TRBJ1-1; the match to TRBD1 covers 7 bases. Germline loops: CDR1 MGHRA, CDR2 YSYEKL. The CDR3 runs 14 residues. The ends lost 1 base at V and 8 bases at J; junction bases unmatched: 7. The CDR3 DNA reads as TGCGCCAGCAGCCAAGCGACAGGGTTCTCAGAAGCTTTCTTT. Protein: CASSQATGFSEAFF.

The genes are TRBV18 and TRBJ1-2; weak D call: TRBD1 (5 bases). Germline CDR1 is KGHSH and CDR2 is LQKENI. The CDR3 runs 15 residues. Trimming took 3 bases from V and 5 from J, leaving 16 bases between them. The CDR3 DNA reads TGTGCCAGCTCACCCCGGGAGGGGATGCGGTATGGCTACACCTTC. Amino acid sequence: CASSPREGMRYGYTF.

In DNA form, the CDR3 reads TGTGCCAGCAGCCAATCAGGGGGCACGGCTAACTATGGCTACACCTTC. Translating it yields CASSQSGGTANYGYTF. The genes are TRBV3-1 (or the pseudogene TRBV3-2) and TRBJ1-2, with TRBD1 matching over 8 bases. V lost 2 bases to trimming and J lost 0 bases; unmatched junction nucleotides: 5. CDR1 and CDR2 from the germline V gene are LGHDT and YNNKEL (reference sequence). CDR3 length equals 16 residues.

The chain employs TRBV7-2 and TRBJ1-4; the match to TRBD1 covers 7 bases. The J segment lost 7 bases and the V segment lost 2 bases, leaving 10 bases of the junction unmatched. There are 16 residues in the CDR3. The germline V gene encodes CDR1 SGHTA and CDR2 FQGNSA. For the CDR3, the DNA is TGTGCCAGCAGCTTACGGGCGACAGGGTATTCTGAAAAACTGTTTTTT. It is translated as CASSLRATGYSEKLFF.